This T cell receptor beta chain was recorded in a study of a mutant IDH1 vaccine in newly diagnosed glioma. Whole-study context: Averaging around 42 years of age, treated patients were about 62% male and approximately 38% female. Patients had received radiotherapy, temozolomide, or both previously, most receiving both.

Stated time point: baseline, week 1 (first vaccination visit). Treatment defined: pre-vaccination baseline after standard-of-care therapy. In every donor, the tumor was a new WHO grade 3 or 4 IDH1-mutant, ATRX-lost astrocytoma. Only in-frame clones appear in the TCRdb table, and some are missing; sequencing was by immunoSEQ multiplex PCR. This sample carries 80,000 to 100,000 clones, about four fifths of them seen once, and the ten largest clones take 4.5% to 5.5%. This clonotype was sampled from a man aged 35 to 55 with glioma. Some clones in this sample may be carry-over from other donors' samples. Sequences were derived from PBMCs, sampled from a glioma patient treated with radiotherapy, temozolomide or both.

CDR3 sequence: CASSSKGKETQYF. In DNA form, the CDR3 reads TGTGCCAGCAGCTCCAAGGGTAAAGAGACCCAGTACTTC. The chain has TRBV7-9 and TRBJ2-5; D unresolved. This CDR3 has 13 amino acids. The V and J ends lost 4 bases and 3 bases respectively, with 9 bases between them. CDR1 is SEHNR and CDR2 is FQNEAQ in the germline V gene (reference sequence).